Shown below are 29 T cell receptor beta chains from a single sample sequenced in a study of T-cell reconstitution after alpha-beta-depleted transplantation in children. Preparation of the TCRbeta library was carried out with unique molecular identifiers. TCRdb recomputed calls from the PCR reads with MiXCR, one row per CDR3 protein. This sample has approximately 240,000 distinct CDR3 sequences; 9% to 10% occur once, and the top ten carry 5.1%. The source was PBMCs from the stem cell graft donor, collected from the stem cell graft. The source of these receptors is a human donor who donated a stem cell graft to a child with SCID.

The V call is TRBV20-1, the J call TRBJ1-1; D gene ambiguous. V dropped 2 bases and J dropped 4 bases, with 14 bases sitting between them. In germline, CDR1 is DFQATT, CDR2 SNEGSKA (reference sequence). The CDR3 totals 14 residues. DNA of the CDR3: TGCAGTGCTAGACCCCCGGGGTCGGGCACTGAAGCTTTCTTT. Translation: CSARPPGSGTEAFF.

This clonotype was counted many times. V and J are TRBV7-2 and TRBJ1-5; the D is unclear. This CDR3 region has 17 residues. Germline CDR1 and CDR2: SGHTA and FQGNSA. Trimming removed 4 bases at V and 1 base at J, with 17 bases between. CDR3 sequence: CASSSYPPGSSNQPQHF. The CDR3 DNA sequence: TGTGCCAGCAGCTCCTACCCTCCCGGCAGCAGCAATCAGCCCCAGCATTTT.

This clonotype occurred many times. The CDR3 spells CATKFPGALYNEQFF. CDR3 DNA: TGTGCCACCAAGTTCCCAGGGGCTCTCTACAATGAGCAGTTCTTC. This sequence joins TRBV24-1 and TRBJ2-1; tentative D call: TRBD1 (6 bases). The CDR3 length is 15 residues. The ends were cut back, 8 bases at V and 3 bases at J, with 16 bases in the middle. CDR1 and CDR2 (germline): KGHDR, SFDVKD.

This clonotype was seen at least ten times. This chain's CDR3 is CASSVFVGLGVPEAFF. The CDR3 DNA reads as TGTGCCAGCAGTGTTTTCGTGGGTCTGGGGGTGCCTGAAGCTTTCTTT. The rearrangement uses TRBV6-1 and TRBJ1-1, with a possible D match to TRBD1 (5 bases). V lost 4 bases and J lost 6, with 21 bases in between. CDR1 is MNHNS and CDR2 is SASEGT in the germline V gene. The CDR3 is 16 residues long.

The chain has TRBV11-2 and TRBJ1-4; TRBD1 is a possible D gene (5 bases). V gave up 6 bases and J gave up 3 bases, with 17 bases separating them. Germline V gene data show CDR1 as SGHAT and CDR2 as FQNNGV. This CDR3 has 16 residues. CDR3 DNA: TGTGCCAGCAGACCGGGACCACGAGGAGCTAATGAAAAACTGTTTTTT. This gives the protein CASRPGPRGANEKLFF.

Ten or more counts support this clonotype. The CDR3 region has the DNA TGCGCCAGCCAGAGGACCCTCTCGGGAGAGACCCAGTACTTC. Its protein product is CASQRTLSGETQYF. The genes are TRBV5-1 and TRBJ2-5; D remains ambiguous. Germline V gene data show CDR1 as SGHRS and CDR2 as YFSETQ. V was clipped by 7 bases and J by 4 bases, with 17 bases between them. The CDR3 runs to 14 residues.

This clonotype was found a few times. This chain links TRBV7-2 with TRBJ2-2; D uncertain. Trimming removed 3 bases from V and 0 bases from J, with 8 bases in between. The CDR3 is 15 residues long. CDR1 and CDR2 (germline): SGHTA, FQGNSA. The CDR3 region has the DNA TGTGCCAGCAGCTTCAGCCCCTCGAACACCGGGGAGCTGTTTTTT. Translated, it gives CASSFSPSNTGELFF.

This clonotype was seen repeatedly, ten times or more. This chain uses TRBV5-1 with TRBJ1-5; 12 bases line up with TRBD1. The CDR3 is 16 amino acids. Germline assignment: CDR1 SGHRS and CDR2 YFSETQ. Trimming took 0 bases from V and 6 from J; bases not matched to a gene: 4. The CDR3 DNA is TGCGCCAGCAGCTTGGGTGGGACAGGGGGCGTTCAGCCCCAGCATTTT. It yields the protein CASSLGGTGGVQPQHF.

This clonotype came up many times. The chain links TRBV2 to TRBJ1-2, with D tentatively TRBD1 (5 bases). This CDR3 spans 13 amino acids. CDR1 is SNHLY and CDR2 is FYNNEI in the germline V gene. V was pared by 3 bases and J by 3 bases, with 8 bases between. The CDR3, as DNA: TGTGCCAGCAGTGATCTGGGGGACTATGGCTACACCTTC. Encoded protein: CASSDLGDYGYTF.

Only a few counts were recorded for this clonotype. This chain connects TRBV10-3 to TRBJ1-4; D is ambiguous. Germline lookup yields CDR1 ENHRY and CDR2 SYGVKD. The CDR3 contains 17 residues. With 0 bases removed from V and 0 bases from J, the gap between germline ends came to 11 bases. The CDR3 is CAISESVLPATNEKLFF. The CDR3 nucleotides read TGTGCCATCAGTGAGTCGGTTTTGCCTGCAACTAATGAAAAACTGTTTTTT.

This clonotype occurred many times. The CDR3 sequence: CASSPRGGIADTQYF. The CDR3, as DNA: TGTGCCAGCAGCCCTCGGGGGGGCATCGCAGATACGCAGTATTTT. The V and J genes are TRBV7-2 and TRBJ2-3, with 8 bases that match TRBD2. V gave up 5 bases and J gave up 4 bases; unmatched junction bases: 8. The CDR3 has 15 amino acids. Per the germline V gene, CDR1 is SGHTA and CDR2 is FQGNSA.

This chain uses TRBV7-2 with TRBJ2-7; unclear D gene. The CDR3 runs 13 residues. The germline V gene has CDR1 SGHTA and CDR2 FQGNSA. V lost 2 bases and J 1 base, leaving 6 bases between the germline ends. For the CDR3, the DNA is TGTGCCAGCAGCTTACTGCCGTCCTACGAGCAGTACTTC. Encoded protein: CASSLLPSYEQYF.

This clonotype was picked up many times. V is TRBV7-9 and J is TRBJ1-2, with a tentative D call TRBD1 (5 bases). Germline V gives CDR1 SEHNR, CDR2 FQNEAQ (reference sequence). V was cut by 2 bases and J by 5 bases, with 15 bases left in between. CDR3 length: 15 amino acids. The CDR3 coding sequence is TGTGCCAGCAGCTTACTTCCGGGGCGGGAATATGGCTACACCTTC. Amino acid sequence: CASSLLPGREYGYTF.

This clonotype was recorded many times. The V call is TRBV14, the J call TRBJ2-6; TRBD2 might be the D (5 bases). The CDR3 length is 16 residues. Trimming stripped 7 bases from V and 0 bases from J, with 13 bases between. Per the germline V gene, CDR1 is SGHDN and CDR2 is FVKESK. The CDR3 DNA sequence: TGTGCCAGCAACACGGGGTCCCTCTCTGGGGCCAACGTCCTGACTTTC. Translation gives CASNTGSLSGANVLTF. Full variable domain (rest looked up from reference TRBV14 and TRBJ2-6): EAGVTQFPSHSVIEKGQTVTLRCDPISGHDNLYWYRRVMGKEIKFLLHFVKESKQDESGMPNNRFLAERTGGTYSTLKVQPAELEDSGVYFCASNTGSLSGANVLTFGAGSRLTVL.

Many counts were recorded for this clonotype. The rearrangement links TRBV11-2 to TRBJ2-5; 12 positions agree with TRBD2. Germline CDR1 SGHAT, CDR2 FQNNGV. CDR3 length: 15 residues. Trimming took 4 bases from V and 5 from J; bases not matched to a gene: 5. The CDR3: CASSSSGGAEETQYF. In DNA form, the CDR3 reads TGTGCCAGCAGCTCTAGCGGGGGGGCCGAGGAGACCCAGTACTTC.

This clonotype was seen ten or more times. This chain links TRBV7-9 with TRBJ2-7, with 9 bases that match TRBD1. Germline assignment: CDR1 SEHNR and CDR2 FQNEAQ (reference sequence). V dropped 4 bases and J dropped 6; count of bases not matched to a gene: 4. The CDR3 loop spans 13 amino acids. CDR3 in DNA: TGTGCCAGCAGCTCCCGGGACAGGGCCGAGCAGTACTTC. Protein product: CASSSRDRAEQYF.

This clonotype has a count of ten or more. The chain carries TRBV7-8 and TRBJ1-2; D is undetermined. This CDR3 has 14 amino acids. Germline V gene data show CDR1 as SGHVS and CDR2 as FQNEAQ. The germline V and J ends were trimmed by 5 bases and 4 bases, with 14 bases remaining between them. The chain's CDR3 is CASSPALVTYGYTF. DNA of the CDR3: TGTGCCAGCAGCCCCGCACTGGTGACCTATGGCTACACCTTC.

This clonotype was detected many times. This chain connects TRBV20-1 to TRBJ1-6; D unclear. V was clipped by 0 bases and J by 7 bases, with 13 bases between them. The CDR3 is made up of 15 amino acids. In germline, CDR1 is DFQATT, CDR2 SNEGSKA (reference sequence). CDR3 amino acids: CSARDRVSLNSPLHF. For the CDR3, the DNA is TGCAGTGCTAGAGATAGGGTCAGTCTCAATTCACCCCTCCACTTT.

This clonotype showed up many times. J is TRBJ2-6 and V is TRBV5-1; 7 bases are a match to TRBD1. Looked up from germline, CDR1 is SGHRS and CDR2 is YFSETQ. V was clipped by 1 base and J by 2 bases; unmatched bases: 3. The CDR3 extends over 16 amino acids. The chain's CDR3 is CASSLPQGAGANVLTF. DNA of the CDR3: TGCGCCAGCAGCTTGCCTCAGGGGGCTGGGGCCAACGTCCTGACTTTC.

Many counts were recorded for this clonotype. V is TRBV24-1 and J is TRBJ2-1; the match to TRBD1 covers 7 bases. Germline trimming cut 1 base from V and 1 base from J; bases unmatched to any gene: 0. The germline V gene encodes CDR1 KGHDR and CDR2 SFDVKD. There are 15 residues in the CDR3. The CDR3 loop is CATSDLQGSYNEQFF. As DNA, the CDR3 is TGTGCCACCAGTGATTTACAGGGGTCCTACAATGAGCAGTTCTTC.

The table lists this clonotype with many counts. V is TRBV28 and J is TRBJ2-3; D perhaps matches TRBD1 (5 bases). Looked up from germline, CDR1 is MDHEN and CDR2 is SYDVKM. This CDR3 is 15 amino acids long. The V gene lost 3 bases and the J gene lost 0 bases, with 10 bases spanning the gap. This chain's CDR3 is CASSFGQPSTDTQYF. The CDR3, as DNA: TGTGCCAGCAGTTTTGGACAACCAAGCACAGATACGCAGTATTTT.

The table lists this clonotype with a few counts. The chain links TRBV29-1 to TRBJ1-2; no clear D. Germline V gene lookup returns CDR1 SQVTM and CDR2 ANQGSEA. The germline V and J ends were trimmed by 6 bases and 2 bases, with 13 bases remaining between them. The length of the CDR3 is 13 residues. The CDR3 DNA sequence: TGCAGCGTCCGGCGGACTAGCAACTATGGCTACACCTTC. The encoded protein is CSVRRTSNYGYTF.

This clonotype has more than one count but fewer than ten. V usage is TRBV6-2 or TRBV6-3 and J usage is TRBJ2-7; D possibly corresponds to TRBD1 (6 bases). The CDR3 covers 14 residues. In germline, CDR1 is MNHEY, CDR2 SVGEGT. V lost 5 bases to trimming and J lost 3 bases, with 14 bases between them. This chain's CDR3 is CASSTDRLIYEQYF. The CDR3 coding sequence is TGTGCCAGCAGTACTGACAGGCTCATCTACGAGCAGTACTTC.

In its sample, this clonotype was seen many times. V and J are TRBV5-1 and TRBJ2-7; 8 positions match TRBD1. V lost 5 bases to trimming and J lost 4 bases; unmatched junction nucleotides: 11. The CDR3 covers 15 residues. Germline lookup yields CDR1 SGHRS and CDR2 YFSETQ. The CDR3 DNA is TGCGCCAGCAGGCCCGGGACAGGTAATCGATACGAGCAGTACTTC. Residues: CASRPGTGNRYEQYF. Full variable domain (outside the CDR3, taken from reference TRBV5-1 and TRBJ2-7): KAGVTQTPRYLIKTRGQQVTLSCSPISGHRSVSWYQQTPGQGLQFLFEYFSETQRNKGNFPGRFSGRQFSNSRSEMNVSTLELGDSALYLCASRPGTGNRYEQYFGPGTRLTVT.

This clonotype was recorded many times. V is TRBV6-2 or TRBV6-3 and J is TRBJ1-5, with 11 bases identical to TRBD1. The V gene end was trimmed by 5 bases and the J gene end by 6 bases; junction bases not matched to a gene: 12. CDR3 length: 17 residues. The germline gives CDR1 MNHEY, CDR2 SVGEGT. CDR3 bases: TGTGCCAGCAGTCAAAGGACAGGGGGCAGCATCGGTCAGCCCCAGCATTTT. This encodes CASSQRTGGSIGQPQHF.

This clonotype has a count of ten or more. This rearrangement joins TRBV20-1 to TRBJ2-1, with 8 positions matching TRBD2. The ends lost 4 bases at V and 5 bases at J; junction bases unmatched: 7. This CDR3 has 14 amino acids. The germline gives CDR1 DFQATT, CDR2 SNEGSKA (reference sequence). CDR3 protein: CSAKRGGRHNEQFF. The CDR3, as DNA: TGCAGTGCTAAACGGGGGGGCCGGCACAATGAGCAGTTCTTC.

This clonotype has a count of ten or more. This chain uses TRBV5-1 with TRBJ1-1; D is unresolved. The CDR3 extends over 16 amino acids. Trimming pared 4 bases from V and 2 bases from J, leaving 18 bases between. The germline gives CDR1 SGHRS, CDR2 YFSETQ. CDR3 nucleotides: TGCGCCAGCAGCCCCCGTCCTGCGGAAACCAACACTGAAGCTTTCTTT. Translating gives CASSPRPAETNTEAFF.

This clonotype was picked up many times. The DNA for the CDR3 is TGCGCCAGCAGCCCGGCGAGCGCCTTAAACACTGAAGCTTTCTTT. As protein: CASSPASALNTEAFF. This chain links TRBV5-1 with TRBJ1-1; no firm D call. This CDR3 is built from 15 residues. Germline lookup yields CDR1 SGHRS and CDR2 YFSETQ. V lost 4 bases and J lost 2, with 15 bases in between.

There are many counts of this clonotype. The chain is built from TRBV20-1 and TRBJ2-5; the D is unclear. The germline V gene has CDR1 DFQATT and CDR2 SNEGSKA (reference sequence). Trimming took off 0 bases at V and 3 bases at J, with 8 bases between the two ends. The CDR3 is made up of 13 amino acids. CDR3 loop: CSARESRKETQYF. The CDR3 nucleotides read TGCAGTGCTAGAGAATCTAGAAAAGAGACCCAGTACTTC.